These 28 T cell receptor beta chains were all obtained from the same sample, sequenced in a study of CD4 and CD8 cells across lung adenocarcinoma regions. TCRdb reprocessed the PCR reads with MiXCR, giving one entry per CDR3 protein. The sample has 20,000 to 30,000 distinct CDR3 sequences; approximately 51% are singletons. The sample comprised CD8+ T cells from the center of a lung tumor. The source is a male donor with lung adenocarcinoma. The CD4 and CD8 labels of this study may be unreliable.

The chain carries TRBV4-1 and TRBJ2-5; TRBD1 matches 9 bases. The end of the DNA aligns better with TRBJ2-7, so the J call may be wrong. The CDR3 loop spans 14 amino acids. CDR1 MGHRA and CDR2 YSYEKL come from the germline V gene. The CDR3 loop is CASSQEYRGREQYF. CDR3 nucleotide sequence: TGCGCCAGCAGCCAAGAGTACAGGGGGCGCGAGCAGTACTTC.

As concerns this clonotype: Here the CDR3 omits its conserved ending phenylalanine or tryptophan, so a read error is the likely source. No DNA is shown, since the ends of the CDR3 on it are uncertain; the CDR3 is the one TCRdb lists. This CDR3 reads CASSYGRGRRATRYS. The rearrangement joins TRBV6-5 to TRBJ2-5; TRBD1, as called in the table, went unchecked against the DNA. The CDR3 sequence runs 15 residues, both termini included. CDR1 and CDR2 from the germline V gene are MNHEY and SVGAGI.

This clonotype was counted at least ten times. The rearrangement uses TRBV12-3 or TRBV12-4 and TRBJ2-3; tentative D call: TRBD1 (6 bases). The CDR3 runs 14 residues. V dropped 5 bases and J dropped 4 bases, with 13 bases sitting between them. The CDR3 coding sequence is TGTGCCAGCAGTCAACAGGGATTGCCAGATACGCAGTATTTT. It specifies CASSQQGLPDTQYF.

A word on this clonotype: Its ends do not fully match the called genes, so a read error is possible. This chain uses TRBV10-3 with TRBJ1-1; D not resolved. This CDR3 region has 9 residues. Germline V gives CDR1 ENHRY, CDR2 SYGVKD. CDR3 in DNA: TGTGCCACCAAAGCTGAAGCTTCCTTC. Protein: CATKAEASF.

This clonotype was found many times. The J gene is TRBJ2-6, the V gene TRBV10-1, with TRBD2 identical over 8 bases. Germline loops: CDR1 WNHNN, CDR2 SYGVQD (reference sequence). V was clipped by 4 bases and J by 3 bases; unmatched bases: 5. This CDR3 spans 16 amino acids. CDR3 loop: CASSGTSPDGANVLTF. The CDR3 nucleotides read TGCGCCAGCAGTGGGACTAGCCCCGATGGGGCCAACGTCCTGACTTTC.

About this clonotype: A junction boundary mismatches the germline segment, possibly from a read error. V usage is TRBV6-1 and J usage is TRBJ2-1; D remains ambiguous. The CDR3 is made up of 14 amino acids. CDR1 is MNHNS, CDR2 SASEGT, per germline. The chain's CDR3 is CASSERVRKDEQFF. For the CDR3, the DNA is TGTGCCAGCAGTGAAAGGGTGCGCAAAGATGAGCAGTTTTTT.

This clonotype was recorded once. The rearrangement uses TRBV6-1 and TRBJ2-2, with 7 bases that match TRBD1. V lost 6 bases and J lost 1; bases outside the gene matches: 5. Germline CDR1 is MNHNS and CDR2 is SASEGT. This CDR3 is built from 15 residues. CDR3 sequence (DNA): TGTGCCAGCAGGCGATGGACAGGGAACACCGGGGAGCTGTTTTTT. Translating it yields CASRRWTGNTGELFF.

The chain couples TRBV6-8 to TRBJ2-1; 10 positions agree with TRBD2. With V trimmed by 6 bases and J by 4 bases, 6 bases remained unmatched. The germline CDR1 and CDR2 sequences are MNHGY and SAAAGT. The CDR3 extends over 15 amino acids. The CDR3 reads CASRTGTSEYNEQFF. CDR3 nucleotide sequence: TGTGCCAGCAGGACCGGGACTAGCGAATACAATGAGCAGTTCTTC.

At least ten counts were recorded for this clonotype. This may be a read error, as it is one base from a much larger clone. This chain joins TRBV6-1 and TRBJ2-1, with TRBD2 matching 9 bases. There are 15 residues in the CDR3. V lost 7 bases and J lost 10; bases outside the gene matches: 14. Germline CDR1 is MNHNS and CDR2 is SASEGT. This CDR3 reads CASTALAGPGNEQFF. The DNA for the CDR3 is TGTGCCAGCACAGCACTAGCGGGCCCAGGCAACGAGCAGTTCTTC.

V usage is TRBV11-2 and J usage is TRBJ2-2; 8 nucleotides line up with TRBD2. The CDR3 spans 15 residues. The V segment lost 5 bases and the J segment 7 bases; nucleotides outside the gene matches: 9. Per germline, CDR1 SGHAT and CDR2 FQNNGV. CDR3 residues: CASSLWTSLVGELFF. The CDR3 bases are TGTGCCAGCAGCCTCTGGACTAGCTTGGTCGGGGAGCTGTTTTTT.

The chain employs TRBV2 and TRBJ2-5, with 8 positions matching TRBD1. Germline V gene lookup returns CDR1 SNHLY and CDR2 FYNNEI. The CDR3 spans 12 residues. The junction had 7 bases not matched to a gene; V was cut back by 3 bases and J by 13 bases. CDR3 sequence reads: CASSDRGRPSYF. CDR3 DNA sequence: TGTGCCAGCAGTGACAGGGGGCGCCCCTCGTACTTC.

This clonotype was seen repeatedly, ten times or more. The V gene is TRBV27, the J gene TRBJ2-1; 10 bases align to TRBD2. CDR3 length: 21 residues. The junction had 18 bases not matched to a gene; V was cut back by 0 bases and J by 4 bases. Germline V CDR1 and CDR2: MNHEY, SMNVEV (reference sequence). The CDR3 sequence is CASSLSRGLAGEPVGYNEQFF. CDR3 bases: TGTGCCAGCAGTTTATCTAGAGGTCTAGCGGGAGAGCCGGTCGGGTACAATGAGCAGTTCTTC.

This chain connects TRBV5-1 to TRBJ1-2; 9 bases match TRBD1. The trim removed 4 bases at V and 4 bases at J, leaving 5 bases unmatched. The CDR3 covers 14 residues. Germline CDR1 and CDR2: SGHRS and YFSETQ. CDR3 sequence: CASSGGTGIYGYTF. Here the CDR3 DNA reads TGCGCCAGCAGCGGCGGGACAGGGATCTATGGCTACACCTTC.

This clonotype was seen ten or more times. The chain joins TRBV25-1 to TRBJ1-1, with D possibly matching TRBD1 (5 bases). V lost 2 bases to trimming and J lost 3 bases, with 7 bases between them. This CDR3 contains 13 residues. In germline, CDR1 is MGHDK, CDR2 SYGVNS. The CDR3, as DNA: TGTGCCAGCAGTGAAGCCAGGGACACTGAAGCTTTCTTT. Translation: CASSEARDTEAFF.

The chain couples TRBV11-2 to TRBJ2-1; no definite D call. The J call is uncertain, as TRBJ2-7 better fits the DNA end. In germline, CDR1 is SGHAT, CDR2 FQNNGV. This CDR3 has 14 residues. The DNA of the CDR3 is TGTGCCAGCAGCTTAGATCGACCAGTCTACGAGCAGTACTTC. As protein: CASSLDRPVYEQYF.

About this clonotype: Mismatch with germline at one junction end may stem from a read error. The chain joins TRBV6-1 to TRBJ2-3; 10 nucleotides align to TRBD1. CDR3 length: 16 amino acids. Germline-derived CDR1 and CDR2 are MNHNS and SASEGT. CDR3 residues: CASSERDRGSTETQYF. The CDR3 DNA is TGTGCCAGCAGTGAAAGGGACAGGGGAAGCACAGAGACCCAGTATTTC.

This clonotype appeared a few times. V gene TRBV27 combines with J gene TRBJ2-3; 7 bases match TRBD1. CDR1 and CDR2 from the germline V gene are MNHEY and SMNVEV (reference sequence). There are 13 residues in the CDR3. V lost 8 bases, J lost 3 bases, and 5 bases stayed unmatched. CDR3 in DNA: TGTGCCAGCGGAGAACAGGGGACAGATACGCAGTATTTT. Its translation is CASGEQGTDTQYF.

V and J are TRBV6-1 and TRBJ2-3; tentatively, D is TRBD1 (5 bases). CDR1 and CDR2 (germline): MNHNS, SASEGT. The CDR3 totals 16 residues. Trimming took 1 base from V and 3 from J, leaving 14 bases between them. CDR3 sequence: CASSEVVAGMTDTQYF. The CDR3 DNA is TGTGCCAGCAGTGAAGTCGTAGCAGGGATGACAGATACGCAGTATTTT.

As for this clonotype: Relative to the germline gene, one junction end is altered; a read error may explain this. This chain links TRBV6-1 with TRBJ2-1, with 7 bases that match TRBD2. The germline gives CDR1 MNHNS, CDR2 SASEGT. The CDR3 totals 16 residues. The CDR3 DNA follows: TGTGCCAGCAGTGAACCGGCGGGAGTGGTGGGGGGTGCGCAGTACTTT. Its translation: CASSEPAGVVGGAQYF.

This sequence joins TRBV10-3 and TRBJ2-1, with a weak D call TRBD2 (6 bases). The DNA matches TRBJ2-7 better at its end, which makes the J call doubtful. CDR3 length equals 14 residues. CDR1 and CDR2 from the germline V gene are ENHRY and SYGVKD. DNA of the CDR3: TGTGCGGGCAAGGAGGGACGAAACCAAGATACGCAGTACTTC. It encodes CAGKEGRNQDTQYF.

This chain links TRBV6-1 with TRBJ2-1, with TRBD2 matching over 9 bases. This CDR3 contains 14 residues. V shed 6 bases and J 5 bases; nucleotides not matched to a gene: 5. Germline V lookup: CDR1 MNHNS, CDR2 SASEGT. The CDR3 is CASRTSGSNNEQFF. As DNA, the CDR3 is TGTGCCAGCAGGACTAGCGGCTCTAACAATGAGCAGTTCTTC.

This clonotype was picked up many times. This rearrangement joins TRBV5-1 to TRBJ2-1; D uncertain. The V end was cut by 4 bases, the J end by 10 bases, with 12 bases between. The CDR3 extends over 12 amino acids. Germline CDR1 reads SGHRS; CDR2 reads YFSETQ. The CDR3 DNA reads TGCGCCAGCAGCCCCAGTGGGCGGGAGCAGTTCTTC. It codes for CASSPSGREQFF. Full variable domain (rest looked up from reference TRBV5-1 and TRBJ2-1): KAGVTQTPRYLIKTRGQQVTLSCSPISGHRSVSWYQQTPGQGLQFLFEYFSETQRNKGNFPGRFSGRQFSNSRSEMNVSTLELGDSALYLCASSPSGREQFFGPGTRLTVL.

With regard to this clonotype: Possible read error: a much larger clone is one base away. The chain is built from TRBV7-6 and TRBJ2-1, with TRBD2 identical over 11 bases. This CDR3 contains 15 residues. The germline CDR1 and CDR2 sequences are SGHVS and FNYEAQ. The CDR3 region has the DNA TGTGCCAGCAGCGAACTAGCGGGAGTGGACAATAAGCAGTTCTTC. As protein: CASSELAGVDNKQFF.

This clonotype was counted a single time. This chain uses TRBV6-1 with TRBJ2-5; D unclear. Germline V lookup: CDR1 MNHNS, CDR2 SASEGT. The CDR3 is 13 residues long. The ends were cut back, 8 bases at V and 11 bases at J, with 21 bases in the middle. CDR3 residues: CASSELAKYMQYF. As DNA, the CDR3 is TGTGCCAGCTCTGAACTGGCCAAATACATGCAGTACTTC.

V gene TRBV6-1 combines with J gene TRBJ2-3; 7 bases fit TRBD1. The end of the DNA aligns better with TRBJ2-7, so the J call may be wrong. The CDR3 spans 14 residues. Looked up from germline, CDR1 is MNHNS and CDR2 is SASEGT. The CDR3 nucleotides read TGTGCGGGCAGAGGGGGCGGAGTGGGAGATACGCAGTACTTC. Protein sequence: CAGRGGGVGDTQYF.

The chain is built from TRBV19 and TRBJ2-1, with 8 positions matching TRBD2. CDR1 LNHDA and CDR2 SQIVND come from the germline V gene (reference sequence). The V segment lost 4 bases and the J segment 4 bases; nucleotides outside the gene matches: 6. CDR3 length: 15 amino acids. The chain's CDR3 is CASSTSGSRYNEQFF. CDR3 in DNA: TGTGCCAGTAGTACGAGCGGGAGTAGGTACAATGAGCAGTTCTTC.

This clonotype came up once. CDR3 protein: CAIGTRGIGETQYF. The CDR3 DNA is TGTGCCATCGGGACGAGGGGAATTGGCGAGACCCAGTACTTC. The rearrangement links TRBV10-3 to TRBJ2-5; D is tentatively TRBD1 or TRBD2 (5 bases each). There are 14 residues in the CDR3. CDR1 is ENHRY, CDR2 SYGVKD, per germline. The ends were cut back, 8 bases at V and 5 bases at J, with 18 bases in the middle.

Of note for this clonotype: A read error may produce the germline difference seen at one junction end. The rearrangement uses TRBV7-2 and TRBJ2-3; D possibly uses TRBD1 or TRBD2 (5 bases each). The CDR3 spans 15 residues. From germline, CDR1 is SGHTA and CDR2 FQGNSA. CDR3 DNA sequence: TGTGCCAGCAGCTTGGGGCTGGGAGCCACAGATACTCAGTATTTT. Its protein is CASSLGLGATDTQYF.